This T cell receptor beta chain was identified in a study of T cell responses to AZD1222 COVID-19 vaccine. The table came from immunoSEQ multiplex PCR; TCRdb's copy has only in-frame clones and leaves some out. This sample yields about 120,000 clones, of which 93% are seen a single time; 2.5% to 3% belongs to the top ten. This sample comprised peripheral blood, obtained on day 0 of AZD1222 vaccination. This TCR was recovered from an adult in good health.

CDR3 coding DNA: TGTGCCAGCAGCTTAACAGAAGAGACCCAGTACTTC. Its protein product is CASSLTEETQYF. This chain uses TRBV11-1 with TRBJ2-5; the D is unclear. Between the trimmed V and J ends, which lost 2 bases and 3 bases, there was a span of 4 bases. The CDR3 loop spans 12 amino acids. Germline CDR1 reads SGHAT; CDR2 reads FQDESV (reference sequence).